This is a list of T cell receptor beta chains from one sample in a study of cytomegalovirus exposure and HLA in healthy donors. Assay used: immunoSEQ multiplex PCR; TCRdb lists only in-frame clones, some missing. The table lists approximately 190,000 clones, more than 65% of them singletons. What was sequenced was PBMCs. These receptors came from a man between 50 and 59 years old in good health and CMV-seronegative. The conserved cysteine and the conserved F or W are not part of the CDR3 here. D genes are given only for firm matches.

d_call: -
v_call: TRBV11-3
cdr3_aa: ASSLGLLGGLTDTQY

d_call: -
v_call: TRBV2
cdr3_aa: ASSPTAGAGELF

d_call: TRBD2
v_call: TRBV6-1
cdr3_aa: ASSEWEGIQETQY

d_call: -
v_call: TRBV30
cdr3_aa: AWSVRQPSRETQY

d_call: -
v_call: TRBV5-3
cdr3_aa: ARSPRVAGETQY

d_call: -
v_call: TRBV27
cdr3_aa: ASSLSPGSYNSPLH

d_call: TRBD2
v_call: TRBV5-1
cdr3_aa: ASRAGASGVYEQY

d_call: TRBD1
v_call: TRBV27
cdr3_aa: ASRSTSGQGSPLH

d_call: TRBD1
v_call: TRBV5-1
cdr3_aa: ASSDTTGSSYNSPLH

d_call: TRBD1
v_call: TRBV5-4
cdr3_aa: ASSPGQGKDTQY

d_call: -
v_call: TRBV27
cdr3_aa: ASTTGSKGYT

d_call: -
v_call: TRBV7-9
cdr3_aa: ASSFRQPNTGELF

d_call: -
v_call: TRBV27
cdr3_aa: ASNRGGPNTGELF

d_call: -
v_call: TRBV7-2
cdr3_aa: ASSSNLDYGYT

d_call: -
v_call: TRBV19
cdr3_aa: ASSPRDTLNTEAF

d_call: TRBD2
v_call: TRBV4-3
cdr3_aa: ASSQEWTSGEQF

d_call: -
v_call: TRBV6-5
cdr3_aa: ASSLGTVGNTIY

d_call: -
v_call: TRBV30
cdr3_aa: AWSSGAHQPQH

d_call: TRBD2
v_call: TRBV29-1
cdr3_aa: SVVSGGTKNIQY

d_call: -
v_call: TRBV7-9
cdr3_aa: ASSILNRDYEQY

d_call: TRBD2
v_call: TRBV11-2
cdr3_aa: ASSLRTGRGGLLDTQY

d_call: TRBD1
v_call: TRBV27
cdr3_aa: ASSLGQGTGPSSYEQY

d_call: TRBD2
v_call: TRBV6-5
cdr3_aa: ASSRAGDEQY

d_call: -
v_call: TRBV18
cdr3_aa: ASSRLRRDYEQY

d_call: TRBD2
v_call: TRBV27
cdr3_aa: ASSPYIAGGSSYEQY

d_call: TRBD1
v_call: TRBV18
cdr3_aa: ASSGTENQPQH

d_call: TRBD1
v_call: TRBV9
cdr3_aa: ASSPRDRVNTQY

d_call: -
v_call: TRBV7-2
cdr3_aa: ASSPESSNFYGYT

d_call: TRBD1
v_call: TRBV5-1
cdr3_aa: ASSVDRTYEQY

d_call: -
v_call: TRBV18
cdr3_aa: ASSPGQGHEKLF

d_call: -
v_call: TRBV25-1
cdr3_aa: ASSEGNYGYT

d_call: -
v_call: TRBV30
cdr3_aa: AWIPQGRGYT

d_call: -
v_call: TRBV4-1
cdr3_aa: ASSQGGGATF

d_call: TRBD2
v_call: TRBV9
cdr3_aa: ASSVGGGVGPETQY

d_call: TRBD2
v_call: TRBV11-2
cdr3_aa: ASSPAGGRNIQY

d_call: -
v_call: TRBV6-5
cdr3_aa: ASSYSSTGYDGYT

d_call: -
v_call: TRBV5-8
cdr3_aa: ASRFSRGSGNIQY

d_call: TRBD1
v_call: TRBV2
cdr3_aa: ASSASGQGNQPQH